The source of this T cell receptor (beta chain) is a study of OX40 agonist ivuxolimab in advanced cancers. This clone has a single count. Profiled with immunoSEQ multiplex PCR; TCRdb holds only in-frame clones, not every one. Of roughly 90,000 clones listed, about 90% are singletons. The germline V gene encodes CDR1 LNHDA and CDR2 SQIVND (reference sequence). V lost 3 bases to trimming and J lost 4 bases, with 16 bases between them. The CDR3 contains 15 residues. The sample here was CD4+ or CD8+ T cells sorted from blood, taken in a trial of the OX40 agonist ivuxolimab. This clonotype was sampled from an adult with an advanced solid tumor such as melanoma, head and neck, liver or kidney cancer. The chain couples TRBV19 to TRBJ2-7; tentatively, D is TRBD1 (6 bases). DNA for the CDR3: TGTGCCAGTAGTATTACAGGGACGGATAAATACGAGCAGTACTTC. Translating gives CASSITGTDKYEQYF.